A single T cell receptor (beta chain) is shown here with its context. Sequencing was performed with immunoSEQ multiplex PCR; in TCRdb, only in-frame clones are kept and a portion is missing. The sample includes some 310,000 clones, 88% seen only once; the top ten take roughly 0.96%. This record belongs to a study of cytomegalovirus exposure and HLA in healthy donors. CDR1 LNHDA and CDR2 SQIVND come from the germline V gene (reference sequence). This CDR3 region has 14 residues. Deletions cut 3 bases from V and 0 bases from J, with 3 bases between. The receptor comes from a man aged 30 to 45 in good health and CMV-seronegative. The sample was PBMCs. The rearrangement uses TRBV19 and TRBJ1-6; the D is unclear. The DNA for the CDR3 is TGTGCCAGTAGTATCGGCTCCTATAATTCACCCCTCCACTTT. This encodes CASSIGSYNSPLHF. The full variable domain, completed using reference TRBV19 and TRBJ1-6, is DGGITQSPKYLFRKEGQNVTLSCEQNLNHDAMYWYRQDPGQGLRLIYYSQIVNDFQKGDIAEGYSVSREKKESFPLTVTSAQKNPTAFYLCASSIGSYNSPLHFGNGTRLTVT.